In this sample, the clone carrying this TCR beta chain turned up once. The data are from a study of CD8+ T cells in alopecia areata. About the study: Twice daily, treated patients received 5 to 10 mg of oral tofacitinib.

This CDR3 has 13 amino acids. Trimming removed 6 bases from V and 5 bases from J, with 13 bases in between. In germline, CDR1 is SEHNR, CDR2 FQNEAQ (reference sequence). RNA was extracted and reverse transcribed into cDNA as the sequencing template. Libraries were prepared by immunoSEQ multiplex PCR; TCRdb keeps only in-frame clonotypes and omits some of them. The table includes 90,000 to 150,000 clones, 53% detected once. Treatment of the sample: oral pan-JAK inhibitor, 5-10 mg twice daily. Those with alopecia areata gave lesional scalp punch biopsies and peripheral blood. Sample: CD4+ T cells sorted from blood, taken at week 4, from a patient treated with tofacitinib. V usage is TRBV7-9 and J usage is TRBJ1-1; D remains ambiguous. The TCR sequence derives from a human donor with alopecia areata. Here the CDR3 DNA reads TGTGCCAGCAGTTTTGACGATAGGACTGAAGCTTTCTTT. Residues: CASSFDDRTEAFF.